This record concerns one T cell receptor (beta chain) sequence. The time point denotes: peripheral blood 6 weeks after treatment start. CDR3 size: 17 residues. Germline CDR1 is SGHAT and CDR2 is FQNNGV. J was trimmed by 5 bases and V by 0 bases; bases with no gene match: 7. Measured with immunoSEQ multiplex PCR; TCRdb has only the in-frame clones, and not every one. The table shows around 62,000 clones, with around nine tenths occurring only once. The source of the sample is a study of PD-L1 blockade in urothelial cancer. The source was PBMCs, collected around atezolizumab (anti-PD-L1) treatment. The receptor's source is a man in his 60s with urothelial cancer. J is TRBJ2-3 and V is TRBV11-2; 11 bases align to TRBD2. The chain's CDR3 is CASSLEGSGGALDTQYF. In DNA, the CDR3 is TGTGCCAGCAGCTTAGAGGGTAGCGGGGGGGCCTTAGATACGCAGTATTTT. Based on the CDR3 plus reference TRBV11-2 and TRBJ2-3, the full variable domain is EAGVAQSPRYKIIEKRQSVAFWCNPISGHATLYWYQQILGQGPKLLIQFQNNGVVDDSQLPKDRFSAERLKGVDSTLKIQPAKLEDSAVYLCASSLEGSGGALDTQYFGPGTRLTVL.